These 20 T cell receptor beta chains were all obtained from the same sample, sequenced in a study of CD8 T cells in Susac syndrome. A quantity of about 0.5 to 1 ug RNA underwent reverse transcription using random hexamers. TCRdb reanalysed the immunoSEQ multiplex PCR reads using MiXCR and keeps one entry per CDR3 protein. The sample lists 200,000 to 250,000 distinct CDR3 sequences, around 93% occurring once. The sample was CD4+ T cells from PBMCs. Receptor source: a human donor with Susac syndrome.

The chain is built from TRBV30 and TRBJ2-7; 8 bases are shared with TRBD2. V was pared by 1 base and J by 5 bases, with 7 bases of the junction left unmatched. The V gene's germline CDR1 is GTSNPN and CDR2 SVGIG (reference sequence). The CDR3 is made up of 14 amino acids. The CDR3 sequence is CAWSGGREGHEQYF. DNA for the CDR3: TGTGCCTGGAGTGGGGGTCGGGAGGGGCACGAGCAGTACTTC.

The rearrangement uses TRBV20-1 and TRBJ1-5; unclear D gene. This CDR3 is built from 14 residues. The germline V gene encodes CDR1 DFQATT and CDR2 SNEGSKA (reference sequence). V lost 5 bases and J lost 5, with 16 bases in between. CDR3 DNA sequence: TGCAGTGCTGCCACATCGGGTTTCGATCAGCCCCAGCATTTT. This encodes CSAATSGFDQPQHF.

V and J are TRBV20-1 and TRBJ2-1; 9 positions agree with TRBD2. The CDR3 contains 15 residues. The germline CDR1 and CDR2 sequences are DFQATT and SNEGSKA (reference sequence). Unmatched junction bases numbered 11, after V lost 7 bases and J lost 4 bases. CDR3 sequence reads: CSELPLAGLYNEQFF. CDR3 sequence (DNA): TGCAGTGAGTTGCCGCTAGCGGGGCTTTACAATGAGCAGTTCTTC.

V is TRBV3-1 and J is TRBJ2-3; D remains unclear. Germline-derived CDR1 and CDR2 are LGHDT and YNNKEL (reference sequence). This CDR3 has 13 amino acids. Between the trimmed V and J ends, which lost 7 bases and 1 base, there was a span of 9 bases. The CDR3: CASIPRGTDTQYF. For the CDR3, the DNA is TGTGCCAGCATTCCCCGGGGCACAGATACGCAGTATTTT.

The rearrangement uses TRBV18 and TRBJ2-7; 11 positions match TRBD1. Germline CDR1 and CDR2: KGHSH and LQKENI. The CDR3 has 15 residues. V was clipped by 3 bases and J by 3 bases; unmatched bases: 4. CDR3 DNA: TGTGCCAGCTCACCGACGGGACAGGGGGACTACGAGCAGTACTTC. This codes for CASSPTGQGDYEQYF. The variable domain in full, completed from reference TRBV18 and TRBJ2-7, reads NAGVMQNPRHLVRRRGQEARLRCSPMKGHSHVYWYRQLPEEGLKFMVYLQKENIIDESGMPKERFSAEFPKEGPSILRIQQVVRGDSAAYFCASSPTGQGDYEQYFGPGTRLTVT.

The chain links TRBV12-5 to TRBJ2-3; D not resolved. Per germline, CDR1 LGHNT and CDR2 FRNRAP. CDR3 size: 11 residues. Deletions cut 3 bases from V and 5 bases from J, with 3 bases between. In DNA, the CDR3 is TGTGCTAGTGGTTTAGGAGATACGCAGTATTTT. Translation: CASGLGDTQYF. Full variable domain (remainder filled in from reference TRBV12-5 and TRBJ2-3): DARVTQTPRHKVTEMGQEVTMRCQPILGHNTVFWYRQTMMQGLELLAYFRNRAPLDDSGMPKDRFSAEMPDATLATLKIQPSEPRDSAVYFCASGLGDTQYFGPGTRLTVL.

The count of this clonotype is one. The genes are TRBV3-1 and TRBJ1-1; D ambiguous. This CDR3 spans 14 amino acids. Trimming cost V 5 bases and J 5 bases, with 15 bases left between them. In germline, CDR1 is LGHDT, CDR2 YNNKEL (reference sequence). CDR3 sequence (DNA): TGTGCCAGCAGCTTCCGAAGGGAGGAGACTGAAGCTTTCTTT. It specifies CASSFRREETEAFF.

The rearrangement links TRBV7-9 to TRBJ2-1; maybe TRBD1 (6 bases). The CDR3 has 14 residues. Germline CDR1 SEHNR, CDR2 FQNEAQ (reference sequence). The V and J ends lost 8 bases and 1 base respectively, with 12 bases between them. The CDR3 sequence: CASDGTLSYNEQFF. CDR3 coding DNA: TGTGCCAGCGACGGGACACTATCCTACAATGAGCAGTTCTTC.

The rearrangement uses TRBV6-2 or TRBV6-3 and TRBJ1-1; D unresolved. The CDR3 is 13 amino acids. Trimming removed 6 bases from V and 6 bases from J, with 14 bases in between. The germline gives CDR1 MNHEY, CDR2 SVGEGT. CDR3 bases: TGTGCCAGCAGGCGACGACTGGACGCTGAAGCTTTCTTT. It encodes CASRRRLDAEAFF.

The chain joins TRBV3-1 to TRBJ2-2; 8 nucleotides line up with TRBD2. CDR1 is LGHDT, CDR2 YNNKEL, per germline (reference sequence). V lost 7 bases, J lost 1 base, and 2 bases stayed unmatched. This CDR3 has 14 residues. CDR3 bases: TGTGCCAGCAATAGCGGGGTGAACACCGGGGAGCTGTTTTTT. Translation: CASNSGVNTGELFF.

V and J are TRBV29-1 and TRBJ1-1, with TRBD1 matching 7 bases. The V gene end was trimmed by 4 bases and the J gene end by 3 bases; junction bases not matched to a gene: 8. Germline loops: CDR1 SQVTM, CDR2 ANQGSEA. The CDR3 has 14 amino acids. The CDR3 sequence is CSVGPGTAYTEAFF. The CDR3 DNA reads as TGCAGCGTTGGCCCCGGGACAGCGTACACTGAAGCTTTCTTT.

This chain joins TRBV20-1 and TRBJ1-6; D is undetermined. Germline CDR1 and CDR2: DFQATT and SNEGSKA (reference sequence). CDR3 length: 14 residues. Deletions cut 0 bases from V and 11 bases from J, with 14 bases between. The CDR3 bases are TGCAGTGCTAGAGATTTGCCGGGAGGCACACCCCTCCACTTT. It specifies CSARDLPGGTPLHF.

V and J are TRBV4-1 and TRBJ1-1; no clear D. Deletions cut 0 bases from V and 4 bases from J, with 9 bases between. The germline CDR1 and CDR2 sequences are MGHRA and YSYEKL. The CDR3 has 14 amino acids. The DNA of the CDR3 is TGCGCCAGCAGCCAAGAAGACGGGCTCACTGAAGCTTTCTTT. Translating gives CASSQEDGLTEAFF.

This chain uses TRBV30 with TRBJ2-7, with D perhaps TRBD1 (6 bases). CDR1 and CDR2 from the germline V gene are GTSNPN and SVGIG (reference sequence). The CDR3 is 15 residues long. The V end lost 4 bases, the J end lost 8 bases, and 24 bases lay between the germline ends. The CDR3 region has the DNA TGTGCCTGGACACAGGGCGAGGACACCTCAGACAAGCAGTACTTC. As protein: CAWTQGEDTSDKQYF.

DNA for the CDR3: TGTGCCAGCAGTCGCCAGGGTCAGGCCACTGAAGCTTTCTTT. Encoded protein: CASSRQGQATEAFF. The J gene is TRBJ1-1, the V gene TRBV6-2 or TRBV6-3; D may be TRBD1 (5 bases). This CDR3 has 14 residues. Germline V gene data show CDR1 as MNHEY and CDR2 as SVGEGT. V was clipped by 5 bases and J by 4 bases, with 14 bases between them.

The rearrangement links TRBV5-1 to TRBJ1-3; 7 positions match TRBD1. This CDR3 is 14 amino acids long. Per germline, CDR1 SGHRS and CDR2 YFSETQ. The V segment lost 5 bases and the J segment 4 bases; nucleotides outside the gene matches: 6. CDR3 DNA: TGCGCCAGCAGTCTGGACAGGTCGGGAAACACCATATATTTT. It encodes CASSLDRSGNTIYF. Full variable domain (outside the CDR3, taken from reference TRBV5-1 and TRBJ1-3): KAGVTQTPRYLIKTRGQQVTLSCSPISGHRSVSWYQQTPGQGLQFLFEYFSETQRNKGNFPGRFSGRQFSNSRSEMNVSTLELGDSALYLCASSLDRSGNTIYFGEGSWLTVV.

The CDR3 DNA is TGCAGCGTTAGGGACAGGGATGATTCACCCCTCCACTTT. Residues: CSVRDRDDSPLHF. This chain uses TRBV29-1 with TRBJ1-6; 9 bases align to TRBD1. Germline CDR1 and CDR2: SQVTM and ANQGSEA. The length of the CDR3 is 13 residues. Losses at the gene ends were 5 bases for V and 8 bases for J; bases not matched to a gene: 4.

This clonotype was found once. V gene TRBV7-6 combines with J gene TRBJ2-3; TRBD1 aligns across 7 bases. The CDR3 runs 12 residues. CDR1 SGHVS and CDR2 FNYEAQ come from the germline V gene. Germline trimming cut 4 bases from V and 8 bases from J; bases unmatched to any gene: 3. The CDR3 DNA is TGTGCCAGCAGCTCGACAGGGACTACGCAGTATTTT. This sequence encodes CASSSTGTTQYF.

V and J are TRBV5-1 and TRBJ2-3, with 12 bases that match TRBD2. The V segment lost 6 bases and the J segment 2 bases; nucleotides outside the gene matches: 7. CDR3 length equals 16 residues. CDR1 and CDR2 (germline): SGHRS, YFSETQ. The CDR3 DNA reads TGCGCCAGCACCGAGACTAGCGGGGGACCCACAGATACGCAGTATTTT. The encoded protein is CASTETSGGPTDTQYF.

This clonotype was seen only a few times. The J gene is TRBJ2-5, the V gene TRBV7-9, with TRBD1 as a possible D gene (5 bases). The CDR3 runs 13 residues. Trimming removed 4 bases at V and 5 bases at J, with 11 bases between. Germline lookup yields CDR1 SEHNR and CDR2 FQNEAQ (reference sequence). The CDR3 nucleotides read TGTGCCAGCAGCTCCCAAGGGGCCGAGACCCAGTACTTC. It yields the protein CASSSQGAETQYF.